This T cell receptor (beta chain) was recorded in a study of human T cells and chemical hapten exposure. V shed 2 bases and J shed 8 bases, with 16 bases lying between them. This CDR3 contains 14 residues. Germline loops: CDR1 DFQATT, CDR2 SNEGSKA (reference sequence). TCRdb re-derived calls from the RACE reads in MiXCR, one entry per CDR3 protein. The repertoire holds 62,000 or so distinct CDR3 sequences, with roughly 9.7% as singletons. Time point reported: pre-sensitization, week 0. Noted treatment: therapeutic diphenylcyclopropenone sensitization with weekly scalp DPC. This clonotype appeared many times.

This chain joins TRBV20-1 and TRBJ2-1, with D unresolved. The origin of this receptor is a woman in her forties or fifties with alopecia areata. Some clones in this sample may be carry-over from other donors' samples. Here the sequenced sample was whole blood, taken in connection with sensitization to the hapten diphenylcyclopropenone (DPC). CDR3 nucleotide sequence: TGCAGTGCTAGATTAAATCGACGGGCCGATGAGCAGTTCTTC. Translating it yields CSARLNRRADEQFF.